This T cell receptor beta chain derives from a study of blood T cell repertoires in COVID-19. Study-level information: Italy, Spain and the United States were the sources of the convalescent and acute COVID-19 samples.

The data were produced by immunoSEQ multiplex PCR, yet TCRdb's version contains in-frame clones alone and is incomplete. The table records about 310,000 clones, 85% of them present only once. Residents of about two dozen US areas, aged 18 to 89 years, made up the participants. Cohorts were based on clinical histories the participants reported. Input material: PBMCs or T cells enriched from blood (not recorded which). This sequence was found in a woman aged 30 to 39 who had been exposed to COVID-19.

The CDR3 sequence: CASSRSGGQQRTQYF. CDR3 nucleotide sequence: TGCGCCAGCAGCCGCAGCGGGGGTCAACAGAGGACCCAGTACTTC. The chain joins TRBV4-1 to TRBJ2-5; 8 bases line up with TRBD2. With V trimmed by 4 bases and J by 7 bases, 11 bases remained unmatched. The CDR3 contains 15 residues. Per the germline V gene, CDR1 is MGHRA and CDR2 is YSYEKL.